What follows are 23 T cell receptor beta chains derived from one specimen sequenced in a study of blood T cell repertoires in COVID-19. Measured with immunoSEQ multiplex PCR; TCRdb has only the in-frame clones, and not every one. Here the sample spans some 66,000 clones, less than 85% being singletons. The specimen sequenced was peripheral blood. The receptors originated from a man between 60 and 75 years old with acute or convalescent COVID-19.

This rearrangement joins TRBV6-2 or TRBV6-3 to TRBJ2-7; TRBD1 might be the D (5 bases). The CDR3 runs 14 residues. The V and J ends lost 4 bases and 10 bases respectively, with 20 bases between them. The V gene's germline CDR1 is MNHEY and CDR2 SVGEGT. The CDR3 DNA sequence: TGTGCCAGCAGTTTCGCCCTTTATAGGGGTCTCCAGTACGTC. It is translated as CASSFALYRGLQYV.

CDR3 loop: CASSQASEPYEQYF. Written as DNA, the CDR3 is TGCGCCAGCAGCCAAGCGTCAGAACCGTACGAGCAGTACTTC. This chain uses TRBV4-1 with TRBJ2-7; D is unresolved. The V gene lost 1 base and the J gene lost 4 bases, with 11 bases spanning the gap. Germline-derived CDR1 and CDR2 are MGHRA and YSYEKL. This CDR3 has 14 residues.

In nucleotides, the CDR3 is TGTGCCAGCAGTCAGACAGGGCCCCGGGCTGGGGAGCTGTTTTTT. Encoded protein: CASSQTGPRAGELFF. This chain uses TRBV28 with TRBJ2-2, with 7 bases identical to TRBD1. J lost 8 bases, V lost 5 bases, and 11 bases had no gene match. Germline values: CDR1 MDHEN, CDR2 SYDVKM. This CDR3 region has 15 residues.

This clone was seen a handful of times. The chain is built from TRBV24-1 and TRBJ1-2; D is ambiguous. From germline, CDR1 is KGHDR and CDR2 SFDVKD. Trimming cost V 4 bases and J 4 bases, with 3 bases left between them. This CDR3 has 11 residues. The CDR3 loop reads CATSDRYGYTF. The CDR3 nucleotides are TGTGCCACCAGTGACCGCTATGGCTACACCTTC.

The rearrangement links TRBV5-4 to TRBJ2-3; TRBD2 matches 10 bases. This CDR3 region has 15 residues. The ends lost 0 bases at V and 5 bases at J; junction bases unmatched: 3. Germline lookup yields CDR1 SGHNT and CDR2 YYREEE (reference sequence). The CDR3 region has the DNA TGTGCCAGCAGCTTGGCAGCGGGGGGGCGAGATACGCAGTATTTT. Translated: CASSLAAGGRDTQYF. Full variable domain (missing parts from reference TRBV5-4 and TRBJ2-3): ETGVTQSPTHLIKTRGQQVTLRCSSQSGHNTVSWYQQALGQGPQFIFQYYREEENGRGNFPPRFSGLQFPNYSSELNVNALELDDSALYLCASSLAAGGRDTQYFGPGTRLTVL.

The chain recombines TRBV6-2 or TRBV6-3 with TRBJ2-4, with unresolved D. This CDR3 contains 15 residues. The germline V and J ends were trimmed by 6 bases and 0 bases, with 12 bases remaining between them. Germline CDR1 reads MNHEY; CDR2 reads SVGEGT. The CDR3 here is CASSTNLLAKNIQYF. CDR3 in DNA: TGTGCCAGCAGCACTAACCTTCTAGCCAAAAACATTCAGTACTTC.

V gene TRBV19 combines with J gene TRBJ2-2; possibly TRBD1 for D (6 bases). Germline V lookup: CDR1 LNHDA, CDR2 SQIVND (reference sequence). The CDR3 extends over 14 amino acids. The V end was cut by 3 bases, the J end by 6 bases, with 11 bases between. The CDR3 DNA follows: TGTGCCAGTAGTATTAACAGGGTGGCCGGGGAGCTGTTTTTT. It codes for CASSINRVAGELFF.

This clone was detected only once. V and J are TRBV15 and TRBJ1-4, with D maybe TRBD1 (5 bases). Deletions cut 4 bases from V and 8 bases from J, with 14 bases between. Germline V CDR1 and CDR2: LNHNV, YYDKDF (reference sequence). The CDR3 extends over 14 amino acids. The CDR3 DNA is TGTGCCACCAGCACCCGGGGGGTTTGGGAAAAACTGTTTTTT. Translation: CATSTRGVWEKLFF.

The genes are TRBV12-3 or TRBV12-4 and TRBJ2-5; D ambiguous. V lost 5 bases and J 5 bases, leaving 12 bases between the germline ends. The CDR3 loop spans 13 amino acids. The CDR3 here is CASSAAARETQYF. The CDR3 DNA sequence: TGTGCCAGCAGTGCCGCGGCGAGGGAGACCCAGTACTTC.

V usage is TRBV5-8 and J usage is TRBJ1-5; D remains ambiguous. Germline loops: CDR1 SGHTS, CDR2 YDEGEE. This CDR3 has 13 residues. V was clipped by 0 bases and J by 6 bases, with 7 bases between them. The DNA for the CDR3 is TGTGCCAGCAGCTTGGGAAGCGGTCAGCCCCAGCATTTT. As protein: CASSLGSGQPQHF.

This sequence joins TRBV11-2 and TRBJ1-1, with D maybe TRBD1 (6 bases). With 7 bases removed from V and 1 base from J, the gap between germline ends came to 13 bases. The CDR3 runs 14 residues. Germline-derived CDR1 and CDR2 are SGHAT and FQNNGV. In DNA form, the CDR3 reads TGTGCCAGCATAAAGGACAGACGGAACACTGAAGCTTTCTTT. Its translation is CASIKDRRNTEAFF.

V and J are TRBV6-5 and TRBJ1-4; 9 bases are shared with TRBD1. The germline CDR1 and CDR2 sequences are MNHEY and SVGAGI. The CDR3 is 13 residues long. V was clipped by 7 bases and J by 6 bases; unmatched bases: 3. The CDR3 here is CASKGQGYEKLFF. In DNA, the CDR3 is TGTGCCAGCAAGGGACAGGGATATGAAAAACTGTTTTTT.

This clone was found once. CDR3 in amino acids: CASSVTSGETGELFF. The CDR3 DNA reads TGTGCCAGCAGCGTCACTAGCGGGGAAACCGGGGAGCTGTTTTTT. The chain uses TRBV9 and TRBJ2-2; 10 nucleotides match TRBD2. This CDR3 has 15 residues. With V trimmed by 2 bases and J by 5 bases, 3 bases remained unmatched. CDR1 and CDR2 (germline): SGDLS, YYNGEE. The complete variable domain, with remaining parts taken from reference TRBV9 and TRBJ2-2, reads DSGVTQTPKHLITATGQRVTLRCSPRSGDLSVYWYQQSLDQGLQFLIQYYNGEERAKGNILERFSAQQFPDLHSELNLSSLELGDSALYFCASSVTSGETGELFFGEGSRLTVL.

The chain joins TRBV7-2 to TRBJ2-7, with TRBD1 matching over 7 bases. This CDR3 region has 15 residues. The V and J ends lost 5 bases and 0 bases, in that order; junction bases with no gene match: 7. The germline gives CDR1 SGHTA, CDR2 FQGNSA. The CDR3 DNA sequence: TGTGCCAGCAGCATCGACAGGGTGAGCTCCTACGAGCAGTACTTC. Its protein product is CASSIDRVSSYEQYF.

This sequence joins TRBV5-1 and TRBJ2-3; 9 positions agree with TRBD2. The ends lost 3 bases at V and 2 bases at J; junction bases unmatched: 7. Germline CDR1 reads SGHRS; CDR2 reads YFSETQ. CDR3 length equals 16 residues. CDR3 region: CASSSIAGAFTDTQYF. CDR3 in DNA: TGCGCCAGCAGCTCAATAGCGGGGGCCTTCACAGATACGCAGTATTTT.

The table lists this clone with a count of one. The chain carries TRBV3-1 (or the pseudogene TRBV3-2) and TRBJ2-7, with a weak D call TRBD1 (6 bases). The V end lost 1 base, the J end lost 4 bases, and 17 bases lay between the germline ends. CDR3 length: 16 residues. Germline loops: CDR1 LGHDT, CDR2 YNNKEL (reference sequence). The chain's CDR3 is CASSQGGQDRRYEQYV. CDR3 DNA sequence: TGTGCCAGCAGCCAAGGAGGTCAAGACAGGCGATACGAGCAGTACGTC.

The chain carries TRBV19 and TRBJ1-6, with 10 bases fitting TRBD1. This CDR3 spans 15 amino acids. Germline CDR1 reads LNHDA; CDR2 reads SQIVND (reference sequence). Trimming at V came to 0 bases and at J to 8 bases, leaving 1 base not matched to a gene. Here the CDR3 DNA reads TGTGCCAGTAGTATAGAGGGGACAGGGGATTCACCCCTCCACTTT. As protein: CASSIEGTGDSPLHF.

The chain joins TRBV7-9 to TRBJ1-2, with D maybe TRBD1 (5 bases). V lost 5 bases, J lost 8 bases, and 12 bases lay in between. The CDR3 loop spans 12 amino acids. Germline-derived CDR1 and CDR2 are SEHNR and FQNEAQ (reference sequence). The CDR3: CASSRAGSGYTF. The DNA of the CDR3 is TGTGCCAGCAGCCGAGCAGGGTCCGGCTACACCTTC.

The chain couples TRBV18 to TRBJ1-1; a possible D gene is TRBD1 (5 bases). CDR3 length: 14 residues. CDR1 is KGHSH, CDR2 LQKENI, per germline. V lost 6 bases and J lost 3, with 14 bases in between. The DNA for the CDR3 is TGTGCCAGCTCCCCCGGTGGGGCGTACACTGAAGCTTTCTTT. Amino acids: CASSPGGAYTEAFF.

The gene calls are TRBV12-3 or TRBV12-4 and TRBJ2-5; possible D gene TRBD2, 5 bases. The CDR3 loop spans 13 amino acids. With 3 bases removed from V and 5 bases from J, the gap between germline ends came to 10 bases. The CDR3 region is CASSFSDRETQYF. For the CDR3, the DNA is TGTGCCAGCAGTTTTAGCGATCGCGAGACCCAGTACTTC.

This clone was detected once. The chain has TRBV24-1 and TRBJ1-1; possibly TRBD1 for D (6 bases). Per germline, CDR1 KGHDR and CDR2 SFDVKD. Trimming pared 1 base from V and 7 bases from J, leaving 9 bases between. This CDR3 contains 13 residues. In DNA form, the CDR3 reads TGTGCCACCAGTGATTTAGGGGGGGTTGAAGCTTTCTTT. It encodes CATSDLGGVEAFF.

The chain combines TRBV3-1 (or the pseudogene TRBV3-2) with TRBJ2-2; 8 nucleotides match TRBD2. From germline, CDR1 is LGHDT and CDR2 YNNKEL (reference sequence). V trimming: 3 bases; J trimming: 1 base; junction bases outside the gene matches: 4. This CDR3 has 16 residues. CDR3 loop: CASSHLAGQNTGELFF. The CDR3 bases are TGTGCCAGCAGCCATCTAGCGGGCCAGAACACCGGGGAGCTGTTTTTT.

This clone was observed a few times. The chain recombines TRBV7-9 with TRBJ1-5; a possible D gene is TRBD1 (6 bases). The CDR3 sequence is 17 residues long. Germline CDR1 reads SEHNR; CDR2 reads FQNEAQ (reference sequence). Trimming removed 5 bases from V and 2 bases from J, with 19 bases in between. The CDR3 DNA reads TGTGCCAGCAGCCCAAAGGACAGTCCCGGAGGCAATCAGCCCCAGCATTTT. It specifies CASSPKDSPGGNQPQHF.